What follows are 6 T cell receptor beta chains derived from one specimen sequenced in a study of T-cell memory formation after mild COVID-19 (dated by TCRdb to 2020 to 2022). Library preparation employed 5' RACE. The instrument given in TCRdb is Illumina NovaSeq 6000. TCRdb's own reprocessing of the public reads used fastp at Q25 and MiXCR and kept productive beta chains. Under each unique CDR3 protein, matching rows form one entry showing the most common genes and DNA. This sample has about 170,000 distinct CDR3 sequences in its table, and 10% to 15% of those were observed once. The ten largest clones capture about 3.6% of the sample. The sequenced sample was PBMCs or a T cell subset sorted from them (not recorded which). These receptors all stem from a man younger than 35 who had mild COVID-19 (a few samples of this study predate the infection). The sample titles of this study are shuffled in the database, so cell type and time point are left out; the donor was told from shared clones.

This clonotype has a handful of counts. The chain combines TRBV18 with TRBJ2-1; the D is unclear. The CDR3 is 12 amino acids. Germline values: CDR1 KGHSH, CDR2 LQKENI. Between the trimmed V and J ends, which lost 3 bases and 8 bases, there was a span of 8 bases. The CDR3 protein is CASSPRWDEQFF. The CDR3 nucleotides are TGTGCCAGCTCACCGAGGTGGGATGAGCAGTTCTTC.

This clonotype came up a few times. The chain couples TRBV5-1 to TRBJ1-2; D not resolved. Trimming shortened V by 4 bases and J by 1 base, and 5 bases separated the two germline ends. The CDR3 totals 12 residues. Germline values: CDR1 SGHRS, CDR2 YFSETQ. CDR3 coding DNA: TGCGCCAGCAGCCCGAGTAACTATGGCTACACCTTC. It encodes CASSPSNYGYTF.

A few counts support this clonotype. The rearrangement uses TRBV6-2 or TRBV6-3 and TRBJ2-7, with D possibly TRBD2 on 6 matching bases. The CDR3 spans 12 residues. V gave up 7 bases and J gave up 6 bases, with 13 bases separating them. Looked up from germline, CDR1 is MNHEY and CDR2 is SVGEGT. CDR3 residues: CASTAVGGEQYV. The CDR3 DNA reads TGTGCCAGCACGGCCGTGGGGGGCGAGCAGTACGTC.

This clonotype showed up many times. The chain employs TRBV7-2 and TRBJ2-5, with D tentatively TRBD2 (5 bases). The V end lost 5 bases, the J end lost 2 bases, and 18 bases lay between the germline ends. This CDR3 spans 16 amino acids. CDR1 and CDR2 (germline): SGHTA, FQGNSA. The CDR3 nucleotides read TGTGCCAGCAGCACTAGTCGCTGGGCGTCACAAGAGACCCAGTACTTC. This encodes CASSTSRWASQETQYF.

This chain connects TRBV7-9 to TRBJ1-5; no reliable D call. Trimming removed 5 bases from V and 3 bases from J, with 14 bases in between. The length of the CDR3 is 15 residues. Looked up from germline, CDR1 is SEHNR and CDR2 is FQNEAQ (reference sequence). CDR3 protein: CASSRGPADNQPQHF. The CDR3 DNA sequence: TGTGCCAGCAGCCGCGGGCCGGCCGACAATCAGCCCCAGCATTTT.

The V and J genes are TRBV5-1 and TRBJ2-7; D is possibly TRBD2 (5 bases). This CDR3 spans 14 amino acids. Germline CDR1 SGHRS, CDR2 YFSETQ. V was pared by 2 bases and J by 7 bases, with 16 bases between. The CDR3 DNA sequence: TGCGCCAGCAGCTTTGGCGACGTTCCGGGGGAGCAGTACGTC. It is translated as CASSFGDVPGEQYV.